A selection of T cell receptor beta chains follows, all from one sample in a study of a mutant IDH1 vaccine in newly diagnosed glioma. Sequenced by immunoSEQ multiplex PCR; TCRdb stores in-frame clones only, minus some. The table lists around 36,000 clones, approximately 89% of them singletons. Which antigens these TCRs recognize remains unknown. Sample: PBMCs, taken from a glioma patient whose treatment included an IDH1 peptide vaccine. The source is a man in his fifties or sixties with glioma. Each CDR3 is given without its conserved first and last residue.

TRBV6-5	.	ASRRPGTPYEQY
TRBV29-1	TRBJ1-1	SAKTGVRTEAF
TRBV11-2	TRBJ2-7	ASSPIGVGTRAYEQY
TRBV27	TRBJ1-3	ASSLSRQPGNTIY
TRBV5-1	TRBJ2-3	ASSQENGGTDTQY
TRBV29-1	TRBJ1-2	SVDQGQGGYGYT
TRBV9	TRBJ2-6	ASRGGGYYSGANVLT
TRBV11-2	TRBJ1-6	ASSPGQHNSPLH
TRBV6-5	TRBJ2-7	ASSYRGTGTLYEQY
TRBV4-2	TRBJ1-4	ASSQDPQNEKLF
TRBV2	TRBJ2-1	ASSLVTYNEQF
TRBV30	TRBJ1-1	AWSVRVREKLRDTEAF
TRBV27	TRBJ1-3	AKGGGRYSGNTIY
TRBV4-1	TRBJ2-3	ASSRDLAGGRFTDTQY
TRBV7-9	TRBJ2-2	ASSLDISAGELF
TRBV9	TRBJ2-2	ASSVGQGRRFDANTGELF
TRBV28	TRBJ1-2	ASSQGRDNYGYT
TRBV7-9	TRBJ2-4	ASSLPKLGPLAKNIQY
TRBV18	TRBJ1-2	ASSLDRTYGYT
TRBV19	TRBJ1-6	ASMRVGGSPLH
TRBV19	TRBJ2-7	ASSMGAGGEQY
TRBV15	TRBJ2-1	ATSRGGTGGNEQF
TRBV7-2	TRBJ1-3	ASSPRNRGSGNTIY
TRBV4-1	TRBJ2-3	ASSQHPVPHTQY
TRBV7-9	TRBJ2-7	ASSQSGRARGQQY
TRBV10-3	TRBJ2-7	AISDGQGTRHYEQY
TRBV2	TRBJ2-7	ASSDRRLGNHEQY
TRBV5-1	TRBJ2-6	ASSLDPSGANVLT
TRBV19	TRBJ2-7	ASSWQSSYEQY
TRBV6-1	TRBJ2-5	ASSETDQY
TRBV6-5	TRBJ1-5	ASSRRVHQPQH
TRBV11-2	TRBJ2-5	ASSRTTGVETQY
TRBV19	TRBJ2-6	ASTRGGGAGANVLT
TRBV5-1	TRBJ2-7	ASSARTFDYEQY
TRBV10-1	TRBJ2-5	ASSPGQGGHETQY
TRBV19	TRBJ2-3	ASSTLAPTDTQY
TRBV6-4	TRBJ2-3	ASSATSAGTDTQY
TRBV5-8	TRBJ2-2	ASSSSVGRNTGELF
TRBV11-2	TRBJ2-3	ASSLNSGADTQY
TRBV6-1	TRBJ1-5	ASRHQPQH
TRBV5-1	TRBJ2-1	ASSLLGSYNEQF
TRBV9	TRBJ2-7	ASSATDRAFYEQY
TRBV29-1	.	SVVWSYEQY
TRBV19	TRBJ1-1	ASRSGVGTEAF
TRBV10-1	TRBJ1-1	ASSLDGNTEAF
TRBV4-3	TRBJ2-7	ASSPREGGSYEQY
TRBV19	TRBJ1-1	ASILQGRSEAF
TRBV27	TRBJ2-3	ASSLSRSTDTQY